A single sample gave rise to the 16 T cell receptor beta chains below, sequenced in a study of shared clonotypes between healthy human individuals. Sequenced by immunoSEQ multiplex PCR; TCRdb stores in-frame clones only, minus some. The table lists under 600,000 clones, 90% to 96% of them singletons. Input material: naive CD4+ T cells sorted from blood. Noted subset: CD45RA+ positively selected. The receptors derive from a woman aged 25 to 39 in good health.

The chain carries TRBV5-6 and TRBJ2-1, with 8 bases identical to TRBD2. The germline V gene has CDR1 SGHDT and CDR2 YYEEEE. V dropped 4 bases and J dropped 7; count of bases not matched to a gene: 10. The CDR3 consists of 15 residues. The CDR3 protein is CASSRPGLGRNEQFF. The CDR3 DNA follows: TGTGCCAGCAGCCGTCCGGGACTAGGAAGGAATGAGCAGTTCTTC.

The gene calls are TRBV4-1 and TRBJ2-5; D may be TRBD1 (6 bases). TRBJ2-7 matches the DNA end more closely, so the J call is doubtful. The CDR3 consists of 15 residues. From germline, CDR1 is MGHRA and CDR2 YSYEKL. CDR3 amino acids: CASSQADSFSYEQYF. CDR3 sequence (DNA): TGCGCCAGCAGCCAGGCGGACAGCTTCTCCTACGAGCAGTACTTC.

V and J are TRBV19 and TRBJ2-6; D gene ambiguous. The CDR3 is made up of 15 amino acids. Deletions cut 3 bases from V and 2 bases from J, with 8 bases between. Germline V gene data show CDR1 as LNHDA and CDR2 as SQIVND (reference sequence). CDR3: CASSITQPGANVLTF. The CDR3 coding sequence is TGTGCCAGTAGTATCACCCAGCCTGGGGCCAACGTCCTGACTTTC.

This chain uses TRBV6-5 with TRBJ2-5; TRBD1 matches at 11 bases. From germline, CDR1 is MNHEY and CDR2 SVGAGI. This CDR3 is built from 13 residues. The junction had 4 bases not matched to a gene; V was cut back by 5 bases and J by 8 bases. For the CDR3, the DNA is TGTGCCAGCAGTGAAGGGACAGGGGGAACCCAGTACTTC. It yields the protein CASSEGTGGTQYF.

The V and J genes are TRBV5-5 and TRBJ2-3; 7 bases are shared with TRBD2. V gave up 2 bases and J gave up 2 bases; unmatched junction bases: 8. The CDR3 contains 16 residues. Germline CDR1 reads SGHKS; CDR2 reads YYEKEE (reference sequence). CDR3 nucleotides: TGTGCCAGCAGCTTCTATCGGGGAGGGAACACAGATACGCAGTATTTT. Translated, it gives CASSFYRGGNTDTQYF. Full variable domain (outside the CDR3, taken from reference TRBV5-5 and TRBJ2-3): DAGVTQSPTHLIKTRGQQVTLRCSPISGHKSVSWYQQVLGQGPQFIFQYYEKEERGRGNFPDRFSARQFPNYSSELNVNALLLGDSALYLCASSFYRGGNTDTQYFGPGTRLTVL.

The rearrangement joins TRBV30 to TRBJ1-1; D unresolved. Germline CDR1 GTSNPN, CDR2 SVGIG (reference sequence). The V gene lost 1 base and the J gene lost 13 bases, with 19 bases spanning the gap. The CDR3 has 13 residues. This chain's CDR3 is CAWSGQAFPQVFF. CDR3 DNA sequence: TGTGCCTGGAGTGGTCAGGCATTCCCCCAGGTTTTCTTT.

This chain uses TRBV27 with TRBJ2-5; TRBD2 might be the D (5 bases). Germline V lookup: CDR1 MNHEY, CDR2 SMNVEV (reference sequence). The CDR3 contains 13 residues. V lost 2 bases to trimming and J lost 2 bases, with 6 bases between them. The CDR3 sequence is CASSLREQETQYF. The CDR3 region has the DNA TGTGCCAGCAGTTTACGGGAACAAGAGACCCAGTACTTC.

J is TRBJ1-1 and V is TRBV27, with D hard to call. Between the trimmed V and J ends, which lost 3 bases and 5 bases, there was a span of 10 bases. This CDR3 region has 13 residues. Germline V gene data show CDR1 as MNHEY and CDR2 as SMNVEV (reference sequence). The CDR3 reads CASSFQISTEAFF. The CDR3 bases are TGTGCCAGCAGTTTTCAGATCTCAACTGAAGCTTTCTTT.

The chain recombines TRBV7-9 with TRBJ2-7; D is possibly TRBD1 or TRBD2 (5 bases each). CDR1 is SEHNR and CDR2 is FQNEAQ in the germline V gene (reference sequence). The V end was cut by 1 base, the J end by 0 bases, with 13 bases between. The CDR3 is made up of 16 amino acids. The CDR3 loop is CASSLGSGPNSYEQYF. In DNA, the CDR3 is TGTGCCAGCAGCTTAGGATCGGGACCGAACTCCTACGAGCAGTACTTC.

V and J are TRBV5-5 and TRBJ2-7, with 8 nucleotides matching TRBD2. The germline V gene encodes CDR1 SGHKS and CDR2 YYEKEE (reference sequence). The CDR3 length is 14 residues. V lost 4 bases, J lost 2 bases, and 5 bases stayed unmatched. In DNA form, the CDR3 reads TGTGCCAGCAGCGGGAGCGGGAGTACCTACGAGCAGTACTTC. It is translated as CASSGSGSTYEQYF.

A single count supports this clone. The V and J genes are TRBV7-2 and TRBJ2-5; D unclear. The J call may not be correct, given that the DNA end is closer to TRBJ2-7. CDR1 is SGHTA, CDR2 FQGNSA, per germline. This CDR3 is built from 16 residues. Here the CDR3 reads CASSLAPVTNAYEQYF. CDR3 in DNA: TGTGCCAGCAGCTTAGCGCCAGTGACAAATGCCTACGAGCAGTACTTC.

The CDR3 sequence is CASSSVLIQGLNTEAFF. DNA for the CDR3: TGCGCCAGCAGCTCGGTGTTAATACAGGGGTTGAACACTGAAGCTTTCTTT. The chain is built from TRBV5-1 and TRBJ1-1, with 7 bases identical to TRBD1. Trimming at V came to 3 bases and at J to 0 bases, leaving 11 bases not matched to a gene. Germline CDR1 is SGHRS and CDR2 is YFSETQ. There are 17 residues in the CDR3.

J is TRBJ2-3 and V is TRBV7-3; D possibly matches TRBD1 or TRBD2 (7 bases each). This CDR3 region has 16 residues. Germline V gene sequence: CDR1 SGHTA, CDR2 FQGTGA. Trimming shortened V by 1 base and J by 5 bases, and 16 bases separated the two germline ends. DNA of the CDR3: TGTGCCAGCAGCTTAAATCAGGGGGTAGCGGGAGATACGCAGTATTTT. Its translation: CASSLNQGVAGDTQYF.

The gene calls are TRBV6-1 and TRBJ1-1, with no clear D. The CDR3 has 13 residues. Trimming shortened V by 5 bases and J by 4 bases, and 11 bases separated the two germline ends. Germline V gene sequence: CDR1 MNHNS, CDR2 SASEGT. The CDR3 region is CASSSGTSTEAFF. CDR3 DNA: TGTGCCAGCAGTTCTGGTACGAGCACTGAAGCTTTCTTT.

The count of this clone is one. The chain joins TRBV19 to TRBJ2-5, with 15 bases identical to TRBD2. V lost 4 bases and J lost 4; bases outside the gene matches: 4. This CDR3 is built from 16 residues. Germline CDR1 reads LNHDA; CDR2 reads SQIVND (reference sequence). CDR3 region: CASSSPGLAGGETQYF. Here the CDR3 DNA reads TGTGCCAGTAGTAGTCCGGGACTAGCGGGAGGAGAGACCCAGTACTTC.

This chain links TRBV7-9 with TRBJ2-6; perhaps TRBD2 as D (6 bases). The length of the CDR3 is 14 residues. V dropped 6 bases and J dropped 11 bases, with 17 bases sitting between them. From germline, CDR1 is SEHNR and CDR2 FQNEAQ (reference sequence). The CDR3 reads CASRPIIGGDVLTF. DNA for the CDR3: TGTGCCAGCAGACCAATTATTGGCGGGGACGTCCTGACTTTC.